Below, 2 T cell receptor beta chains from the same sample are listed, as sequenced in a study of early T cells in non-severe SARS-CoV-2 infection. One entry per CDR3 protein, called by TCRdb with MiXCR from the 5' RACE reads. The data contain about 80,000 distinct CDR3 sequences, 5.5% to 7.5% of them singletons. The sample was whole blood. These receptors were collected from an adult who was a healthcare worker with PCR-confirmed SARS-CoV-2 infection or an uninfected control (not recorded which).

This clonotype turned up a few times. This rearrangement joins TRBV6-1 to TRBJ1-1; D perhaps matches TRBD1 (5 bases). V lost 8 bases to trimming and J lost 1 base, with 14 bases between them. Germline assignment: CDR1 MNHNS and CDR2 SASEGT. This CDR3 has 14 amino acids. The DNA for the CDR3 is TGTGCCAGCGGGGGACCGCCTCGGAACACTGAAGCTTTCTTT. The encoded protein is CASGGPPRNTEAFF.

This clonotype was recorded many times. The chain joins TRBV20-1 to TRBJ1-2; 9 bases fit TRBD1. The junction had 15 bases not matched to a gene; V was cut back by 6 bases and J by 10 bases. Germline assignment: CDR1 DFQATT and CDR2 SNEGSKA (reference sequence). The CDR3 extends over 14 amino acids. The CDR3 DNA reads TGCAGTGCCCGGCACCGGGACAGGGAATTTAACTACACCTTC. Protein sequence: CSARHRDREFNYTF.